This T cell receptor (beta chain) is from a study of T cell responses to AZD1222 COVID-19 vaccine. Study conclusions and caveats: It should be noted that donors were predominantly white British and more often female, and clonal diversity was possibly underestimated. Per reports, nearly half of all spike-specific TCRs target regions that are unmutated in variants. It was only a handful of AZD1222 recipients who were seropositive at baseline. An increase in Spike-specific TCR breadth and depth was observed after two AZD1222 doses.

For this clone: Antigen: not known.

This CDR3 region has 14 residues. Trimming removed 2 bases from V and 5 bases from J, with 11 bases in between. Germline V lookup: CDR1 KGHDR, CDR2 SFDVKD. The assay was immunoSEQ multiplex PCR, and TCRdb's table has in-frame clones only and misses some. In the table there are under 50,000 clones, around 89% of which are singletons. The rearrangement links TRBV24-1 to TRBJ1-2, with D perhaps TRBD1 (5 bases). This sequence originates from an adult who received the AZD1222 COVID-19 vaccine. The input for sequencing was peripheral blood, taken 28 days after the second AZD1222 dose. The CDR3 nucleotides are TGTGCCACCAGTGATTGGGGACTCAAGTATGGCTACACCTTC. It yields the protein CATSDWGLKYGYTF.